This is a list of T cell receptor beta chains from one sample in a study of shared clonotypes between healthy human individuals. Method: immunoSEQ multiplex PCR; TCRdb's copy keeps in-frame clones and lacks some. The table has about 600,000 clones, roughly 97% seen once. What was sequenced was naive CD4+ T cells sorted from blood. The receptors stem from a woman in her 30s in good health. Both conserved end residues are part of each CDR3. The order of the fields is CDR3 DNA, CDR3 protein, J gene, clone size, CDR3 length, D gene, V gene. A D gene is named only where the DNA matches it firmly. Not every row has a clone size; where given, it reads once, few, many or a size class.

CDR3nt: TGTGCCAGTAGCCCCTCTTTCCAGGGAGTCTACGAGCAGTACTTC; CDR3aa: CASSPSFQGVYEQYF; j_gene: TRBJ2-7; abundance: .; len: 15; d_gene: .; v_gene: TRBV19
CDR3nt: TGTGCCAGTAGTATAGAGCCTAGCAATCAGCCCCAGCATTTT; CDR3aa: CASSIEPSNQPQHF; j_gene: TRBJ1-5; abundance: .; len: 14; d_gene: .; v_gene: TRBV19
CDR3nt: TGTGCCAGCAGTTTGTTAGGAACAAATCAGCCCCAGCATTTT; CDR3aa: CASSLLGTNQPQHF; j_gene: TRBJ1-5; abundance: .; len: 14; d_gene: .; v_gene: TRBV28
CDR3nt: TGCGCCAGCAGCTTGGAGGCAGAGACCCAGTACTTC; CDR3aa: CASSLEAETQYF; j_gene: TRBJ2-5; abundance: .; len: 12; d_gene: .; v_gene: TRBV5-1
CDR3nt: TGTGCCAGCAGCTTAGTGGAAGGGGATGAGCAGTTCTTC; CDR3aa: CASSLVEGDEQFF; j_gene: TRBJ2-1; abundance: .; len: 13; d_gene: .; v_gene: TRBV7-9
CDR3nt: TGTGCCAGCAGCTTATTTGTGGAAGGCGAGCAGTACTTC; CDR3aa: CASSLFVEGEQYF; j_gene: TRBJ2-7; abundance: .; len: 13; d_gene: .; v_gene: TRBV7-3
CDR3nt: TGTGCCAGCAGTCCCGGGCCGGCGCCTGAAGCTTTCTTT; CDR3aa: CASSPGPAPEAFF; j_gene: TRBJ1-1; abundance: .; len: 13; d_gene: .; v_gene: TRBV7-6
CDR3nt: TGTGCCAGCAGGATGGGCGGGAGACGGGAGACCCAGTACTTC; CDR3aa: CASRMGGRRETQYF; j_gene: TRBJ2-5; abundance: .; len: 14; d_gene: TRBD2; v_gene: TRBV28
CDR3nt: TGTGCCAGCAGACCGACAGGGGGCCGGGCTGAAGCTTTCTTT; CDR3aa: CASRPTGGRAEAFF; j_gene: TRBJ1-1; abundance: once; len: 14; d_gene: TRBD1; v_gene: TRBV11-2
CDR3nt: TGCGCCAGCAGCCTCGGAGAGGCCAAAAACATTCAGTACTTC; CDR3aa: CASSLGEAKNIQYF; j_gene: TRBJ2-4; abundance: .; len: 14; d_gene: .; v_gene: TRBV23-1
CDR3nt: TGTGCCAGTAGTTACGGGAGGGAGGGGACGTCAGATACGCAGTATTTT; CDR3aa: CASSYGREGTSDTQYF; j_gene: TRBJ2-3; abundance: .; len: 16; d_gene: TRBD2; v_gene: TRBV19
CDR3nt: TGTGCCAGCAGCTTCCAAGGCGGACAGGGGGCGACCCCAGGCTGGGTCACAGATACGCAGTATTTT; CDR3aa: CASSFQGGQGATPGWVTDTQYF; j_gene: TRBJ2-3; abundance: .; len: 22; d_gene: TRBD1; v_gene: TRBV13
CDR3nt: TGTGCCAGCACTACTACCACAGGGGGTGATTGGTATGGCTACACCTTC; CDR3aa: CASTTTTGGDWYGYTF; j_gene: TRBJ1-2; abundance: .; len: 16; d_gene: TRBD1; v_gene: TRBV9
CDR3nt: TGCGCCAGCAGCGCATCCAGGGGAGATCAGCCCCAGCATTTT; CDR3aa: CASSASRGDQPQHF; j_gene: TRBJ1-5; abundance: .; len: 14; d_gene: .; v_gene: TRBV10-2
CDR3nt: TGTGCCAGTAGTATCGGTTCTAGCGGGATGAGCTACGAGCAGTACTTC; CDR3aa: CASSIGSSGMSYEQYF; j_gene: TRBJ2-7; abundance: .; len: 16; d_gene: TRBD2; v_gene: TRBV19
CDR3nt: TGTGCCAGCAGTGCCCTGCTTTTGAGACGTGGCGATGAGCAGTTCTTC; CDR3aa: CASSALLLRRGDEQFF; j_gene: TRBJ2-1; abundance: .; len: 16; d_gene: .; v_gene: TRBV6-1
CDR3nt: TGTGCCAGCAGTTTTGGGGGGCTAATGAACACTGAAGCTTTCTTT; CDR3aa: CASSFGGLMNTEAFF; j_gene: TRBJ1-1; abundance: .; len: 15; d_gene: .; v_gene: TRBV28
CDR3nt: TGTGCCAGTAGTTCCACGCTTACAGGTGTTCGCTTGTATGGCTACACCTTC; CDR3aa: CASSSTLTGVRLYGYTF; j_gene: TRBJ1-2; abundance: .; len: 17; d_gene: .; v_gene: TRBV19
CDR3nt: TGCGCCAGCAGTCGCCCGCTCAAAGTATCCTACGAGCAGTACTTC; CDR3aa: CASSRPLKVSYEQYF; j_gene: TRBJ2-7; abundance: .; len: 15; d_gene: .; v_gene: TRBV23-1
CDR3nt: TGTGCCAGTACTGGGACGAGAAACACCGGGGAGCTGTTTTTT; CDR3aa: CASTGTRNTGELFF; j_gene: TRBJ2-2; abundance: once; len: 14; d_gene: .; v_gene: TRBV19
CDR3nt: TGTGCCAGCAGCCAAGTCTTTGGGACAGGGAATAACTATGGCTACACCTTC; CDR3aa: CASSQVFGTGNNYGYTF; j_gene: TRBJ1-2; abundance: once; len: 17; d_gene: TRBD1; v_gene: TRBV14
CDR3nt: TGTGCCAGCAGGGACAGCCAAGGGGAGACCCAGTACTTC; CDR3aa: CASRDSQGETQYF; j_gene: TRBJ2-5; abundance: .; len: 13; d_gene: .; v_gene: TRBV28
CDR3nt: TGTGCCAGCAGGAACAGCGGAGAGACCCAGTACTTC; CDR3aa: CASRNSGETQYF; j_gene: TRBJ2-5; abundance: once; len: 12; d_gene: .; v_gene: TRBV6-5
CDR3nt: TGTGCCAGCAGTTACTTCACTTTCGGCACTGAAGCTTTCTTT; CDR3aa: CASSYFTFGTEAFF; j_gene: TRBJ1-1; abundance: .; len: 14; d_gene: .; v_gene: TRBV6-5
CDR3nt: TGTGCCAGCAGTAGTCCGGGACTAGCGGGAGGCTCGGGGGAGACCCAGTACTTC; CDR3aa: CASSSPGLAGGSGETQYF; j_gene: TRBJ2-5; abundance: .; len: 18; d_gene: TRBD2; v_gene: TRBV2
CDR3nt: TGCGCCAGCAGCTTCTCCCCCGTTAGGGGAGTCTACGAGCAGTACTTC; CDR3aa: CASSFSPVRGVYEQYF; j_gene: TRBJ2-7; abundance: .; len: 16; d_gene: .; v_gene: TRBV5-1
CDR3nt: TGCGCCAGCAGCCACCCAAGGCCACGGACTAGACTGATTTTGTCCTACAATGAGCAGTTCTTC; CDR3aa: CASSHPRPRTRLILSYNEQFF; j_gene: TRBJ2-1; abundance: .; len: 21; d_gene: TRBD2; v_gene: TRBV4-1
CDR3nt: TGTGCCAGCAGCCAAGGGGGCCACCGAACTATCGTAAATGAGCAGTTCTTC; CDR3aa: CASSQGGHRTIVNEQFF; j_gene: TRBJ2-1; abundance: .; len: 17; d_gene: TRBD1; v_gene: TRBV7-8
CDR3nt: TGTGCCAGCAAGGCAGGGTGGGCCGTTGCGGAGACCCAGTACTTC; CDR3aa: CASKAGWAVAETQYF; j_gene: TRBJ2-5; abundance: once; len: 15; d_gene: .; v_gene: TRBV2
CDR3nt: TGTGCCAGCAGTGAAGGAGCGGCGGGAGTGAGCACCGGGGAGCTGTTTTTT; CDR3aa: CASSEGAAGVSTGELFF; j_gene: TRBJ2-2; abundance: .; len: 17; d_gene: TRBD2; v_gene: TRBV2
CDR3nt: TGTGCCAGCAGGACCGGGACAGGGTTTGAAGCTTTCTTT; CDR3aa: CASRTGTGFEAFF; j_gene: TRBJ1-1; abundance: .; len: 13; d_gene: TRBD1; v_gene: TRBV28
CDR3nt: TGTGCCAGCAGTGCGGAGACAGGGCAAACTGAAGCTTTCTTT; CDR3aa: CASSAETGQTEAFF; j_gene: TRBJ1-1; abundance: .; len: 14; d_gene: TRBD1; v_gene: TRBV27